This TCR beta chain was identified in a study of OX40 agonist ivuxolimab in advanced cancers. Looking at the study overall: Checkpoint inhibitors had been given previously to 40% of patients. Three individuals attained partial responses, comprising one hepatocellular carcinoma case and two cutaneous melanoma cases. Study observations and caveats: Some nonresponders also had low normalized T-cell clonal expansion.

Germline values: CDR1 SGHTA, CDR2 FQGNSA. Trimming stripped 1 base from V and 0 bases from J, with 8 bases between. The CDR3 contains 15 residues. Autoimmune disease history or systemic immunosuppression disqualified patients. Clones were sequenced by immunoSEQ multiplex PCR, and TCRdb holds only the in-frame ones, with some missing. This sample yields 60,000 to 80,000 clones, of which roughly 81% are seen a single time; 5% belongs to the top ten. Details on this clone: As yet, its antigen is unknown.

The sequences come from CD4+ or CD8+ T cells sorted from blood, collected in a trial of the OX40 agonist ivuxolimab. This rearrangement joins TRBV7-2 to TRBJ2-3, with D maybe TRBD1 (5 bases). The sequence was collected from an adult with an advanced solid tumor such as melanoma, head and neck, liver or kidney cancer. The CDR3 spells CASSLGPGSTDTQYF. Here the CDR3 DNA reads TGTGCCAGCAGCTTAGGGCCAGGGAGCACAGATACGCAGTATTTT. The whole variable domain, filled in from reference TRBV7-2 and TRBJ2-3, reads GAGVSQSPSNKVTEKGKDVELRCDPISGHTALYWYRQSLGQGLEFLIYFQGNSAPDKSGLPSDRFSAERTGGSVSTLTIQRTQQEDSAVYLCASSLGPGSTDTQYFGPGTRLTVL.